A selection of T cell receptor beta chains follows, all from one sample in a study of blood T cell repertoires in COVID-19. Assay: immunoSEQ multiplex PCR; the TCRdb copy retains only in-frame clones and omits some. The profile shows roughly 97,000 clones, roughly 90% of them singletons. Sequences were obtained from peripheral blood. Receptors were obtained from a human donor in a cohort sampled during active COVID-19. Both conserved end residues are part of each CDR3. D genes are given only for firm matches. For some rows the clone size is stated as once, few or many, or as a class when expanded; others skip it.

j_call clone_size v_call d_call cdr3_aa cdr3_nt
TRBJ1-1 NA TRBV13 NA CASSPTRVGTEAFF TGTGCCAGCAGCCCGACGAGGGTCGGGACTGAAGCTTTCTTT
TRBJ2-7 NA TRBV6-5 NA CASAESSYEQYF TGTGCCAGCGCGGAGAGCTCCTACGAGCAGTACTTC
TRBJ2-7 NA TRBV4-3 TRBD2 CASSKTSGSYEQYF TGCGCCAGCAGCAAGACTAGCGGCTCCTACGAGCAGTACTTC
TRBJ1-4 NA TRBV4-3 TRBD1 CASSQENGAGGEKLFF TGCGCCAGCAGCCAAGAAAATGGGGCAGGGGGTGAAAAACTGTTTTTT
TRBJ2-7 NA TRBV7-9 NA CASSLGGGEQYF TGTGCCAGCAGCTTAGGAGGAGGAGAGCAGTACTTC
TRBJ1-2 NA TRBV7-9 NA CASSLDSTNYGYTF TGTGCCAGCAGCTTAGACAGTACTAACTATGGCTACACCTTC
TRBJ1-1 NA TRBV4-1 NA CASSQDSGNTEAFF TGCGCCAGCAGCCAAGATAGCGGTAACACTGAAGCTTTCTTT
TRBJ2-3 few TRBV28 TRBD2 CASRSSGREQYF TGTGCCAGCAGGTCTAGCGGGAGAGAGCAGTATTTT
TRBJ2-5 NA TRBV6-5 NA CASSDLRPQETQYF TGTGCCAGCAGCGACCTGAGGCCCCAAGAGACCCAGTACTTC
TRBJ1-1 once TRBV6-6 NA CASSIRGTEAFF TGTGCCAGCAGCATCCGGGGCACTGAAGCTTTCTTT
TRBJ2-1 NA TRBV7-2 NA CASSLGGGGFMGEQFF TGTGCCAGCAGCTTAGGGGGAGGGGGTTTCATGGGTGAGCAGTTCTTC
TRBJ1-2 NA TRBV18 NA CASSPPGRVGDGYTF TGTGCCAGCTCACCACCGGGCAGGGTAGGCGATGGCTACACCTTC
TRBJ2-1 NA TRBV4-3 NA CASSQDGRQYNEQFF TGCGCCAGCAGCCAAGATGGGAGGCAGTACAATGAGCAGTTCTTC
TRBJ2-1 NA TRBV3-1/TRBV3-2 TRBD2 CASSHWTSGNNEQFF TGTGCCAGCAGCCACTGGACTAGCGGCAACAATGAGCAGTTCTTC
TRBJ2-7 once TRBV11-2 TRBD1 CASSSGQGGRASYEQYF TGTGCCAGCAGCTCGGGACAGGGAGGGAGGGCCTCCTACGAGCAGTACTTC
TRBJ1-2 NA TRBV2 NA CASSEALRRGGYTF TGTGCCAGCAGTGAAGCGCTTCGGAGGGGTGGCTACACCTTC
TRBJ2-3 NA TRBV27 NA CASSLYGYGTSSRDTQYF TGTGCCAGCAGTTTATACGGCTATGGGACTTCCTCACGGGATACGCAGTATTTT
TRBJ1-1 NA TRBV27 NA CASSLWAVGNTEAFF TGTGCCAGCAGTTTATGGGCCGTAGGAAACACTGAAGCTTTCTTT
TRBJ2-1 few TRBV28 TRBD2 CASSLRLAGSYNEQFF TGTGCCAGCAGTCTCAGACTAGCGGGATCCTACAATGAGCAGTTCTTC
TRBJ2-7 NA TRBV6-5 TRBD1 CASSYRDRGGYEQYF TGTGCCAGCAGTTACCGGGACAGGGGTGGGTACGAGCAGTACTTC
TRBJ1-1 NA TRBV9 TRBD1 CASSVGQGGTEAFF TGTGCCAGCAGCGTAGGACAGGGTGGGACTGAAGCTTTCTTT
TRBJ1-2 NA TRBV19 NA CASSEARRNYGYTF TGTGCCAGTAGTGAGGCTCGCCGAAACTATGGCTACACCTTC
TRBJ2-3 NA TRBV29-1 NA CSVEGGAATDTQYF TGCAGCGTTGAAGGTGGGGCGGCGACAGATACGCAGTATTTT
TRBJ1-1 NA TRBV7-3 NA CASSLGQGNTEAFF TGTGCCAGCAGCTTAGGGCAGGGGAACACTGAAGCTTTCTTT
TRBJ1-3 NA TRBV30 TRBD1 CACPRQGFGNTIYF TGTGCCTGTCCCCGACAGGGGTTTGGAAACACCATATATTTT
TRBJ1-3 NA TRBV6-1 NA CASSAQGLYSGNTIYF TGTGCCAGCAGTGCTCAGGGGTTATATTCTGGAAACACCATATATTTT
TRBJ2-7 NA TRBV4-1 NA CASSPASISYEQYF TGCGCCAGCAGCCCTGCCTCTATCTCCTACGAGCAGTACTTC
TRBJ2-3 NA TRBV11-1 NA CASSLFGTGTDTQYF TGTGCCAGCAGCTTATTCGGTACCGGCACAGATACGCAGTATTTT
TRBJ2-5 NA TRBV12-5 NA CASGSTRQETQYF TGTGCTAGTGGTTCAACCAGACAAGAGACCCAGTACTTC
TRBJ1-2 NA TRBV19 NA CASATGTGYTF TGTGCCAGTGCGACAGGTACTGGCTACACCTTC
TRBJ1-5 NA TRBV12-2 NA CASRSRERTGGSMSNQPQHF TGTGCAAGTCGCTCTCGGGAACGGACAGGCGGATCGATGAGCAATCAGCCCCAGCATTTT
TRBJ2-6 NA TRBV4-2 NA CASSQDRGGANVLTF TGTGCCAGCAGCCAAGACCGGGGAGGGGCCAACGTCCTGACTTTC
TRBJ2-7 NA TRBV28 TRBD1 CASRLVGTGGYEQYF TGTGCCAGCAGGCTGGTAGGGACAGGGGGTTACGAGCAGTACTTC
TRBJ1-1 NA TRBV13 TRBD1 CASSAPGQGNTEAFF TGTGCCAGCAGCGCGCCGGGACAGGGGAACACTGAAGCTTTCTTT
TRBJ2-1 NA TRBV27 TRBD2 CASNGLGAFGYNEQFF TGTGCCAGCAACGGACTAGGCGCCTTTGGATACAATGAGCAGTTCTTC
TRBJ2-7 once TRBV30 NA CAWSYSKAGPYSYEQYF TGTGCCTGGAGTTATTCCAAAGCGGGTCCTTACTCCTACGAGCAGTACTTC
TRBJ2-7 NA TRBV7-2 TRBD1 CASSLGTGGPYEQYF TGTGCCAGCAGCTTAGGGACAGGGGGACCCTACGAGCAGTACTTC
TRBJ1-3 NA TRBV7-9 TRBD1 CASSPDRGGNTIYF TGTGCCAGCAGCCCCGACAGGGGGGGAAACACCATATATTTT
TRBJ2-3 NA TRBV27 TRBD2 CASSRPGLAGTSTDTQYF TGTGCCAGCAGTCGCCCGGGACTAGCGGGGACTAGCACAGATACGCAGTATTTT
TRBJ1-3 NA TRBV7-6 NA CGTRKGSGNTIYF TGTGGAACCAGGAAAGGGAGTGGAAACACCATATATTTT
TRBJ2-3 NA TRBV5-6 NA CASSRDRITDTQYF TGTGCCAGCAGCAGAGACAGAATCACAGATACGCAGTATTTT
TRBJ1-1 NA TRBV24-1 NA CATRSGVGTEAFF TGTGCCACCAGGAGTGGAGTAGGCACTGAAGCTTTCTTT
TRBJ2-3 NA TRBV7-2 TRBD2 CASSFNLAGGKDTQYF TGTGCCAGCAGTTTTAACCTAGCGGGGGGCAAAGATACGCAGTATTTT
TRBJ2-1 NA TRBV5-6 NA CASRSNYRDYNEQFF TGTGCCAGCAGATCGAACTACAGGGACTACAATGAGCAGTTCTTC
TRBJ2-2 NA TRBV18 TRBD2 CASSQGLAGVTGELFF TGTGCCAGCTCACAGGGACTAGCGGGAGTCACCGGGGAGCTGTTTTTT
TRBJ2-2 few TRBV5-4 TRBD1 CASSDRVGLAGELFF TGTGCCAGCAGCGACAGGGTGGGTTTGGCCGGGGAGCTGTTTTTT
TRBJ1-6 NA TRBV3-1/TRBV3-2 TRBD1 CASSPRTGGDSPLHF TGTGCCAGCAGCCCTCGGACAGGGGGTGATTCACCCCTCCACTTT
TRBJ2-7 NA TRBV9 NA CASSVAIGVYEQYF TGTGCCAGCAGCGTAGCTATCGGGGTCTACGAGCAGTACTTC
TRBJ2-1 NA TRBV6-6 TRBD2 CASSSSGGAIFF TGTGCCAGCAGCTCCAGCGGGGGGGCCATTTTCTTC
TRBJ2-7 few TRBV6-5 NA CASTLPDTTYEQYF TGTGCCAGCACCCTACCCGACACGACCTACGAGCAGTACTTC